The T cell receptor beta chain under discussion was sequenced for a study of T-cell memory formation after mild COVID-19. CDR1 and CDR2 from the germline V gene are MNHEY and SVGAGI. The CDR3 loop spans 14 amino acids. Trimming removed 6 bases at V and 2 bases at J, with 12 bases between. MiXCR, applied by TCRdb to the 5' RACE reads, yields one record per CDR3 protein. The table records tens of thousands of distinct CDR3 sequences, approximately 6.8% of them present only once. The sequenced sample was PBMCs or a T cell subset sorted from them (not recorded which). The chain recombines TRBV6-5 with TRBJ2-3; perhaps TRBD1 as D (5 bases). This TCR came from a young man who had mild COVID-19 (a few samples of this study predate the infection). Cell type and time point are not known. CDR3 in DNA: TGTGCCAGCAGGACGAGCAGGGTCACAGATACGCAGTATTTT. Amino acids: CASRTSRVTDTQYF.